These T cell receptor beta chains were read from a single sample in a study of control samples from healthy donors and cancer patients. Measured with immunoSEQ multiplex PCR; TCRdb has only the in-frame clones, and not every one. The profile shows roughly 100,000 clones, around 90% of them singletons. Material: blood. Source of these receptors: a young man in good health. The CDR3 runs from the conserved cysteine through the conserved F or W. The order of the fields is clone size, V gene, D gene, J gene, CDR3 DNA, CDR3 protein. A D gene is named only where the DNA matches it firmly. The size field is filled for only some rows; it gives once, few, many or a size class.

abundance: -
v_gene: TRBV4-1
d_gene: -
j_gene: TRBJ1-2
CDR3nt: TGCGCCAGCAGCCAAGGAGAGTTTCCTAACTATGGCTACACCTTC
CDR3aa: CASSQGEFPNYGYTF

abundance: once
v_gene: TRBV7-9
d_gene: -
j_gene: TRBJ1-5
CDR3nt: TGTGCCAGCAGCCGGACTGGACAGAGCAATCAGCCCCAGCATTTT
CDR3aa: CASSRTGQSNQPQHF

abundance: -
v_gene: TRBV25-1
d_gene: -
j_gene: TRBJ2-7
CDR3nt: TGTGCCAGCATCCGCCCGGACACCTCCTACGAGCAGTACTTC
CDR3aa: CASIRPDTSYEQYF

abundance: few
v_gene: TRBV6-5
d_gene: -
j_gene: TRBJ1-6
CDR3nt: TGTGCCAGCAGTTACACGACGGGGGATAATTCACCCCTCCACTTT
CDR3aa: CASSYTTGDNSPLHF

abundance: -
v_gene: TRBV7-3
d_gene: -
j_gene: TRBJ2-6
CDR3nt: TGTGCCAGCAGCACAGTCATAGAGGGGGCCAACGTCCTGACTTTC
CDR3aa: CASSTVIEGANVLTF

abundance: -
v_gene: TRBV5-1
d_gene: -
j_gene: TRBJ1-1
CDR3nt: TGCGCCAGCAGCGATCCAGGGCTTAACACTGAAGCTTTCTTT
CDR3aa: CASSDPGLNTEAFF

abundance: -
v_gene: TRBV10-3
d_gene: TRBD2
j_gene: TRBJ2-6
CDR3nt: TGTGCCATCAGTGAAGGCGGGAGGGTTGGGACTGGGGCCAACGTCCTGACTTTC
CDR3aa: CAISEGGRVGTGANVLTF

abundance: -
v_gene: TRBV2
d_gene: -
j_gene: TRBJ2-5
CDR3nt: TGTGCCAGCAACAGAGGACAGCTAGAAGAGACCCAGTACTTC
CDR3aa: CASNRGQLEETQYF

abundance: -
v_gene: TRBV7-9
d_gene: TRBD1
j_gene: TRBJ1-2
CDR3nt: TGTGCCAGCAGCTGGGACAGCATCTATGGCTACACCTTC
CDR3aa: CASSWDSIYGYTF

abundance: -
v_gene: TRBV29-1
d_gene: -
j_gene: TRBJ2-7
CDR3nt: TGCAGCGTAGACGTGGTTGTGGACAGCCGCTACGAGCAGTACTTC
CDR3aa: CSVDVVVDSRYEQYF

abundance: -
v_gene: TRBV4-1
d_gene: TRBD2
j_gene: TRBJ2-1
CDR3nt: TGCGCCAGCAGCCATACTTCTAGGCTAGCGGGGACCAATGAGCAGTTCTTC
CDR3aa: CASSHTSRLAGTNEQFF

abundance: -
v_gene: TRBV29-1
d_gene: TRBD2
j_gene: TRBJ2-5
CDR3nt: TGCAGCGTTTTCGGACTAGCGGGAGGCGAGACCCAGTACTTC
CDR3aa: CSVFGLAGGETQYF

abundance: -
v_gene: TRBV3-1/TRBV3-2
d_gene: TRBD2
j_gene: TRBJ2-1
CDR3nt: TGTGCCAGCAGAGATGGGACTAGCGGTTACAATGAGCAGTTCTTC
CDR3aa: CASRDGTSGYNEQFF

abundance: -
v_gene: TRBV15
d_gene: TRBD2
j_gene: TRBJ2-1
CDR3nt: TGTGCCACCAGCAGAGAGGGCGGGAGGGACAATGAGCAGTTCTTC
CDR3aa: CATSREGGRDNEQFF

abundance: -
v_gene: TRBV6-5
d_gene: -
j_gene: TRBJ2-5
CDR3nt: TGTGCCAGCAGTCCCAGTCTAGGGTCCCAAGAGACCCAGTACTTC
CDR3aa: CASSPSLGSQETQYF

abundance: -
v_gene: TRBV19
d_gene: -
j_gene: TRBJ1-5
CDR3nt: TGTGCCAGTAGTATCGGTAATCAGCCCCAGCATTTT
CDR3aa: CASSIGNQPQHF

abundance: -
v_gene: TRBV19
d_gene: -
j_gene: TRBJ1-5
CDR3nt: TGTGCCAGTAGTATATTGAGGGATCAGCCCCAGCATTTT
CDR3aa: CASSILRDQPQHF

abundance: -
v_gene: TRBV27
d_gene: -
j_gene: TRBJ2-2
CDR3nt: TGTGCCAGCAGTAACTATTACCGGGAACAAGGTGGGGAGCTGTTTTTT
CDR3aa: CASSNYYREQGGELFF

abundance: -
v_gene: TRBV5-1
d_gene: TRBD1
j_gene: TRBJ1-1
CDR3nt: TGCGCCAGCAGCTTCGACAGGGCAGCCACTGAAGCTTTCTTT
CDR3aa: CASSFDRAATEAFF

abundance: -
v_gene: TRBV27
d_gene: TRBD2
j_gene: TRBJ2-7
CDR3nt: TGTGCCAGCAGTCCATGGACTAGCGGAGCCTCCTACGAGCAGTACTTC
CDR3aa: CASSPWTSGASYEQYF

abundance: -
v_gene: TRBV7-8
d_gene: -
j_gene: TRBJ1-6
CDR3nt: TGTGCCAGCAGCTCAGAGACAGTATATAATTCACCCCTCCACTTT
CDR3aa: CASSSETVYNSPLHF

abundance: -
v_gene: TRBV7-2
d_gene: TRBD2
j_gene: TRBJ2-5
CDR3nt: TGTGCCAGCAGCTTAAACCAGCGGGACTTAAAAGAGACCCAGTACTTC
CDR3aa: CASSLNQRDLKETQYF

abundance: -
v_gene: TRBV10-3
d_gene: TRBD2
j_gene: TRBJ2-1
CDR3nt: TGTGCCACTTCTAGCGGGTGGACGGATGAGCAGTTCTTC
CDR3aa: CATSSGWTDEQFF

abundance: -
v_gene: TRBV15
d_gene: -
j_gene: TRBJ2-5
CDR3nt: TGTGCCACCAGCAGAGATTCGGCTAGCTCGGAGACCCAGTACTTC
CDR3aa: CATSRDSASSETQYF

abundance: -
v_gene: TRBV11-2
d_gene: -
j_gene: TRBJ2-1
CDR3nt: TGTGCCAGCAGCACCACTCAGGGGAGGAACTACAATGAGCAGTTCTTC
CDR3aa: CASSTTQGRNYNEQFF

abundance: -
v_gene: TRBV6-2/TRBV6-3
d_gene: -
j_gene: TRBJ1-2
CDR3nt: TGTGCCAGCAGTTACCGGACATTAGGGTATGGCTACACCTTC
CDR3aa: CASSYRTLGYGYTF

abundance: -
v_gene: TRBV30
d_gene: -
j_gene: TRBJ2-5
CDR3nt: TGTGCCTGGAGTGGAGGGACGGGGACCCAGTACTTC
CDR3aa: CAWSGGTGTQYF

abundance: -
v_gene: TRBV5-1
d_gene: TRBD1
j_gene: TRBJ1-6
CDR3nt: TGCGCCAGCAGCTTGTACAGGGGGTCACCCCTCCACTTT
CDR3aa: CASSLYRGSPLHF

abundance: -
v_gene: TRBV6-5
d_gene: -
j_gene: TRBJ1-4
CDR3nt: TGTGCCAGCCACTCGTCTGGGTATGAAAAACTGTTTTTT
CDR3aa: CASHSSGYEKLFF

abundance: once
v_gene: TRBV6-6
d_gene: -
j_gene: TRBJ2-1
CDR3nt: TGTGCCAGCAGTTACAGCAGGGAGGACAATGAGCAGTTCTTC
CDR3aa: CASSYSREDNEQFF

abundance: -
v_gene: TRBV11-2
d_gene: -
j_gene: TRBJ2-3
CDR3nt: TGTGCCAGCAGCTTCGGAGATACGCAGTATTTT
CDR3aa: CASSFGDTQYF

abundance: -
v_gene: TRBV27
d_gene: -
j_gene: TRBJ2-7
CDR3nt: TGTGCCAGTAGTAGGCAGGGGAGCTACGAGCAGTACTTC
CDR3aa: CASSRQGSYEQYF

abundance: -
v_gene: TRBV3-1/TRBV3-2
d_gene: TRBD1
j_gene: TRBJ2-1
CDR3nt: TGTGCCAGCAGTCTGGACAGGGGCTCCTACAATGAGCAGTTCTTC
CDR3aa: CASSLDRGSYNEQFF

abundance: -
v_gene: TRBV11-2
d_gene: -
j_gene: TRBJ2-7
CDR3nt: TGTGCCAGCAGCTTAAGCGAATCCTACGAGCAGTACTTC
CDR3aa: CASSLSESYEQYF

abundance: -
v_gene: TRBV19
d_gene: -
j_gene: TRBJ1-2
CDR3nt: TGTGCCAGTAGTATCACCCCGACAGATTATAACTATGGCTACACCTTC
CDR3aa: CASSITPTDYNYGYTF

abundance: -
v_gene: TRBV28
d_gene: -
j_gene: TRBJ1-2
CDR3nt: TGTGCCAGCAGTCCCGGCGGGATTTTATATGGCTACACCTTC
CDR3aa: CASSPGGILYGYTF

abundance: -
v_gene: TRBV30
d_gene: -
j_gene: TRBJ2-5
CDR3nt: TGTGCCTGGAGTGCGGGGGAGACCCAGTACTTC
CDR3aa: CAWSAGETQYF

abundance: -
v_gene: TRBV6-5
d_gene: TRBD2
j_gene: TRBJ2-5
CDR3nt: TGTGCCAGCAGTTGGACTAGCGGGTCAGAGACCCAGTACTTC
CDR3aa: CASSWTSGSETQYF

abundance: -
v_gene: TRBV6-4
d_gene: TRBD2
j_gene: TRBJ2-5
CDR3nt: TGTGCCAGCAGTGACTCGAAGGTCTATAGGCACGGGGGGTACACCCAACGACTAGAGACCCAGTACTTC
CDR3aa: CASSDSKVYRHGGYTQRLETQYF

abundance: -
v_gene: TRBV5-1
d_gene: -
j_gene: TRBJ2-7
CDR3nt: TGCGCCAGCAGCTTGGGGGGGCAGCAAATCCACCGCGAGCAGTACTTC
CDR3aa: CASSLGGQQIHREQYF

abundance: -
v_gene: TRBV13
d_gene: TRBD1
j_gene: TRBJ2-5
CDR3nt: TGTGCCAGCAGATTCGGGACAGGGGGCCAAGAGACCCAGTACTTC
CDR3aa: CASRFGTGGQETQYF

abundance: -
v_gene: TRBV5-1
d_gene: -
j_gene: TRBJ1-4
CDR3nt: TGCGCCAGCAGCCCGTCCGGACAGAATGAAAAACTGTTTTTT
CDR3aa: CASSPSGQNEKLFF

abundance: once
v_gene: TRBV4-2
d_gene: TRBD2
j_gene: TRBJ2-5
CDR3nt: TGTGCCAGCAGCCAAGTCGGGGGGGAAGAGACCCAGTACTTC
CDR3aa: CASSQVGGEETQYF

abundance: -
v_gene: TRBV27
d_gene: TRBD2
j_gene: TRBJ2-7
CDR3nt: TGTGCCAGCAGTTTGATCTCTAGCGGGAGTTCCCACGAGCAGTACTTC
CDR3aa: CASSLISSGSSHEQYF

abundance: -
v_gene: TRBV6-5
d_gene: -
j_gene: TRBJ2-4
CDR3nt: TGTGCCGGGGGGCGGGACCAAAAAAACATTCAGTACTTC
CDR3aa: CAGGRDQKNIQYF